Below are 9 T cell receptor beta chains sequenced from a single sample in a study of blood T cells in healthy people across ages. A second PCR, run for roughly 7 to 12 cycles, used a sample-barcoded 5' primer plus a J-beta primer mix. TCRdb re-derived calls from the 5' RACE reads in MiXCR, one entry per CDR3 protein. The sample has about 1.7 million distinct CDR3 sequences; 28% are singletons. The sample comprised blood. These receptors were obtained from a woman aged 25 to 39 in good health.

In its sample, this clonotype was seen a few times. The chain uses TRBV29-1 and TRBJ2-5; 7 nucleotides agree with TRBD2. This CDR3 comprises 14 residues. V shed 4 bases, J shed 2 bases, and the junction held 7 bases outside the gene matches. Germline lookup yields CDR1 SQVTM and CDR2 ANQGSEA. The CDR3 nucleotides are TGCAGCGTTGGGGGAGGGCTTTCTCAAGAGACCCAGTACTTC. Encoded protein: CSVGGGLSQETQYF.

In this sample, this clonotype turned up a few times. This may be a read error, as it is one base from a much larger clone. The chain employs TRBV6-5 and TRBJ1-2; 7 nucleotides agree with TRBD1. V lost 6 bases, J lost 4 bases, and 5 bases stayed unmatched. The CDR3 sequence is 13 residues long. Germline V gene data show CDR1 as MNHEY and CDR2 as SVGAGI. The DNA of the CDR3 is TGTGCCAGCAGGCCGGGACAGATCTATGGCTACACCTTC. Encoded protein: CASRPGQIYGYTF.

This CDR3 is CASSTPWGDLTDTQYF. The CDR3 DNA follows: TGTGCCAGCAGCACCCCGTGGGGGGATTTAACAGATACGCAGTATTTT. The chain combines TRBV7-2 with TRBJ2-3, with TRBD2 as a possible D gene (6 bases). CDR1 is SGHTA, CDR2 FQGNSA, per germline. This CDR3 spans 16 amino acids. V lost 5 bases and J lost 3, with 18 bases in between.

The chain combines TRBV6-5 with TRBJ1-1, with D possibly being TRBD1 (5 bases). Germline-derived CDR1 and CDR2 are MNHEY and SVGAGI. The CDR3 loop spans 12 amino acids. The V and J ends lost 6 bases and 6 bases respectively, with 11 bases between them. CDR3 DNA sequence: TGTGCCAGCAGCAGGGTTAGGGCTGAAGCTTTCTTT. Its protein is CASSRVRAEAFF.

The chain combines TRBV6-2 or TRBV6-3 with TRBJ1-5, with TRBD1 as a possible D gene (5 bases). Trimming left V 4 bases short and J 2 bases short, with 15 bases between. CDR3 size: 16 residues. The germline V gene has CDR1 MNHEY and CDR2 SVGEGT. CDR3 sequence (DNA): TGTGCCAGCAGTTCTTACAGGTTGAGTGGCAATCAGCCCCAGCATTTT. Protein: CASSSYRLSGNQPQHF.

To note about this clonotype: Being one base from a much bigger clone, this may be a read error. The CDR3 bases are TGTGCCAGCTCACCACCTGCAGGGAGGAACGAGCAGTTCTTC. Its translation is CASSPPAGRNEQFF. V gene TRBV18 combines with J gene TRBJ2-1, with D maybe TRBD2 (6 bases). From germline, CDR1 is KGHSH and CDR2 LQKENI. The CDR3 totals 14 residues. The V end was cut by 0 bases, the J end by 10 bases, with 13 bases between.

This clonotype was counted a few times. This chain joins TRBV20-1 and TRBJ2-3; D perhaps matches TRBD2 (7 bases). Trimming left V 6 bases short and J 0 bases short, with 19 bases between. This CDR3 spans 16 amino acids. CDR1 is DFQATT and CDR2 is SNEGSKA in the germline V gene (reference sequence). CDR3 sequence: CSAQTGGSYSTDTQYF. Written as DNA, the CDR3 is TGCAGTGCCCAAACGGGGGGCAGTTATAGCACAGATACGCAGTATTTT.

As regards this clonotype: Given a much more abundant clone one base away, this may be a read error. V is TRBV4-1 and J is TRBJ2-5, with no clear D. CDR3 length: 14 amino acids. The germline V gene encodes CDR1 MGHRA and CDR2 YSYEKL. Between the trimmed V and J ends, which lost 0 bases and 4 bases, there was a span of 9 bases. The CDR3 region is CASSQDFSRETQYF. The CDR3 DNA reads as TGCGCCAGCAGCCAAGATTTCAGCCGAGAGACCCAGTACTTC.

In this sample, this clonotype turned up once. A much more abundant neighbour one base away suggests this may be a read error. V is TRBV10-3 and J is TRBJ2-7; 7 bases match TRBD2. The CDR3 spans 15 residues. Per the germline V gene, CDR1 is ENHRY and CDR2 is SYGVKD. CDR3 loop: CTISEAGGSSDEQYF. CDR3 bases: TGTACCATCAGTGAGGCCGGCGGGAGTAGTGACGAGCAGTACTTC.